Below, one T cell receptor (beta chain) is given with its context. These data come from a study of technical replicates of blood from a handful of donors. Repertoires were generated with immunoSEQ multiplex PCR, while TCRdb's copy carries only in-frame clones and drops some. The sample contains 50,000 to 60,000 clones, around 91% of which appear only once. This clonotype originated in a human donor in good health. Some clones in this sample may be carry-over from other donors' samples. Sequencing was performed on PBMCs.

The DNA for the CDR3 is TGTGCCAGCAGCTTAGGGTCAGGGCCCGGGGAGCTGTTTTTT. This sequence encodes CASSLGSGPGELFF. The chain recombines TRBV7-2 with TRBJ2-2; TRBD1 might be the D (5 bases). The CDR3 totals 14 residues. Looked up from germline, CDR1 is SGHTA and CDR2 is FQGNSA. V was cut by 1 base and J by 6 bases, with 9 bases left in between.